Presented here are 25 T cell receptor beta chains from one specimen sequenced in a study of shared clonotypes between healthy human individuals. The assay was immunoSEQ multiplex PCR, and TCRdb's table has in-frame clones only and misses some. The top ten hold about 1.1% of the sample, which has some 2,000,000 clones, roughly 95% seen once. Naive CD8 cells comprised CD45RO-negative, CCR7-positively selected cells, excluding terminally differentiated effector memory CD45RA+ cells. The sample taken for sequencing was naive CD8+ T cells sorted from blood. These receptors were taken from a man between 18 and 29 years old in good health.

For the CDR3, the DNA is TGTGCCAGCAGTCCCACCCACCCGCCGTCTGGAAACACCATATATTTT. Translated: CASSPTHPPSGNTIYF. This sequence joins TRBV28 and TRBJ1-3; D gene ambiguous. The CDR3 runs 16 residues. Trimming took off 5 bases at V and 1 base at J, with 15 bases between the two ends. CDR1 is MDHEN and CDR2 is SYDVKM in the germline V gene.

The CDR3 DNA follows: TGCAGCGCCCTAGGGATGTCAGATACGCAGTATTTT. This encodes CSALGMSDTQYF. The chain links TRBV29-1 to TRBJ2-3; D is undetermined. Germline V gene data show CDR1 as SQVTM and CDR2 as ANQGSEA. The CDR3 consists of 12 residues. Between the trimmed V and J ends, which lost 7 bases and 4 bases, there was a span of 12 bases.

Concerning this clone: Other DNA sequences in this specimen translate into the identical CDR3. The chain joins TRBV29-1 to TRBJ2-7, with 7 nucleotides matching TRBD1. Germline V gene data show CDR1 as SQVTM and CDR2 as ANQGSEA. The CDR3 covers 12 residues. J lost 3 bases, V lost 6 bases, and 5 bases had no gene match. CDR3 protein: CSVSGDSYEQYF. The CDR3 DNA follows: TGCAGCGTATCCGGGGACAGCTACGAGCAGTACTTC.

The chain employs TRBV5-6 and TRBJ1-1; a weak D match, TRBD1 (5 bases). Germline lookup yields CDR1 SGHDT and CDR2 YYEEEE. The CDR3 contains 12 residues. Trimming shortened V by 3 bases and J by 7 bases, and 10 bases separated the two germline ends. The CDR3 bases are TGTGCCAGCAGCTGGTCGACAGATGAAGCTTTCTTT. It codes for CASSWSTDEAFF.

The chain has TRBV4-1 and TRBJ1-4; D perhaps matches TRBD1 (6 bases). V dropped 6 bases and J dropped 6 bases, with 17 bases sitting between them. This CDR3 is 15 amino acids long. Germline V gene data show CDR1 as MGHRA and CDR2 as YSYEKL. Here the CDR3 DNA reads TGCGCCAGCAGGGAAACGTGGGGGCAAGATGAAAAACTGTTTTTT. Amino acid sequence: CASRETWGQDEKLFF.

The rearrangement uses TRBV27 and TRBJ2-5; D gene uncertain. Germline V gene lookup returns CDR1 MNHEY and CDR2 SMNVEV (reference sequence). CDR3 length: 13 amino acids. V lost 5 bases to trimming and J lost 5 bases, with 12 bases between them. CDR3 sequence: CASSIIFGETQYF. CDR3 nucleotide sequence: TGTGCCAGCAGTATAATCTTCGGGGAGACCCAGTACTTC.

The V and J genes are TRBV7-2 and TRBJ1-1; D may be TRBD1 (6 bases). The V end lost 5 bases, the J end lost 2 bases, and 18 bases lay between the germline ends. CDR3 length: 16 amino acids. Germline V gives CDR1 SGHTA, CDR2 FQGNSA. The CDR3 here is CASSPTGITINTEAFF. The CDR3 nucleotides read TGTGCCAGCAGCCCCACAGGGATAACTATTAACACTGAAGCTTTCTTT.

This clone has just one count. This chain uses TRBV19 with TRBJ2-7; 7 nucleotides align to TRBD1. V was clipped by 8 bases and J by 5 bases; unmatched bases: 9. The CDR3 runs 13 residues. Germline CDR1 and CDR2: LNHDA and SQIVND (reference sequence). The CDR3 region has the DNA TGTGCCAGTGAAGGGACAGAAAGGGACGAGCAGTACTTC. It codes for CASEGTERDEQYF. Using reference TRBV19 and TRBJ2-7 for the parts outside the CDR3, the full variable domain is DGGITQSPKYLFRKEGQNVTLSCEQNLNHDAMYWYRQDPGQGLRLIYYSQIVNDFQKGDIAEGYSVSREKKESFPLTVTSAQKNPTAFYLCASEGTERDEQYFGPGTRLTVT.

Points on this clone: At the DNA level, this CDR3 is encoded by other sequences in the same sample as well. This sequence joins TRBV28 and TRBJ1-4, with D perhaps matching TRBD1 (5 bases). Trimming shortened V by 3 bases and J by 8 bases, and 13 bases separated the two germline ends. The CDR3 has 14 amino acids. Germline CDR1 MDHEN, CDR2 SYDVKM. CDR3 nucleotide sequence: TGTGCCAGCAGTTTGCTAATTCCAGGGGAAAAACTGTTTTTT. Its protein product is CASSLLIPGEKLFF.

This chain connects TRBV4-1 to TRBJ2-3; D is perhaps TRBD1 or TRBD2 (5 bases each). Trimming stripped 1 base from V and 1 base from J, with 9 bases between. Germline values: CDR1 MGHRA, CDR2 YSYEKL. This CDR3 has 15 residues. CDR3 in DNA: TGCGCCAGCAGCCAAGTCGGGGCGCGCACAGATACGCAGTATTTT. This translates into CASSQVGARTDTQYF.

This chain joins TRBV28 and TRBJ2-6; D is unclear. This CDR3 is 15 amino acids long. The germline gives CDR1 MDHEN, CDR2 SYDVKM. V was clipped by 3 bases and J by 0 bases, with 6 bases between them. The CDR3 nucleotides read TGTGCCAGCAGTTTGGCGTACTCTGGGGCCAACGTCCTGACTTTC. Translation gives CASSLAYSGANVLTF.

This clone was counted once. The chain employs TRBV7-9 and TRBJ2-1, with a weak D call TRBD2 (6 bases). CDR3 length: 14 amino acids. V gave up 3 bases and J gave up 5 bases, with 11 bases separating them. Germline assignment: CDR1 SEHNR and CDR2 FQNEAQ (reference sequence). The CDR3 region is CASSLGRGNNEQFF. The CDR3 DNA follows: TGTGCCAGCAGCTTGGGCCGGGGGAACAATGAGCAGTTCTTC.

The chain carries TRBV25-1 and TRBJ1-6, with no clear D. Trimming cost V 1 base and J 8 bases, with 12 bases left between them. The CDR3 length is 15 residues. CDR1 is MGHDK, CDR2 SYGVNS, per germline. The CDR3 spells CASSESVTPDSPLHF. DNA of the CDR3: TGTGCCAGCAGTGAATCGGTCACCCCGGATTCACCCCTCCACTTT.

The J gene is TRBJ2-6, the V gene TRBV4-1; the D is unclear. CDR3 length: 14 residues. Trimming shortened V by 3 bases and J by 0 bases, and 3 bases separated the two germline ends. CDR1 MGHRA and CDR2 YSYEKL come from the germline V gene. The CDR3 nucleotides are TGCGCCAGCAGCCACCTCTCTGGGGCCAACGTCCTGACTTTC. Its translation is CASSHLSGANVLTF.

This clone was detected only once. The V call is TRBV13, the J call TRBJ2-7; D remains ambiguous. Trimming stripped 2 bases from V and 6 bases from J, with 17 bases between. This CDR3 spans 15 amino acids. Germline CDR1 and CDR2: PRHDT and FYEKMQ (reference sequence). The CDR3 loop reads CASSLMSDLRTEQYF. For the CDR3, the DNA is TGTGCCAGCAGCTTAATGAGCGACCTAAGAACCGAGCAGTACTTC.

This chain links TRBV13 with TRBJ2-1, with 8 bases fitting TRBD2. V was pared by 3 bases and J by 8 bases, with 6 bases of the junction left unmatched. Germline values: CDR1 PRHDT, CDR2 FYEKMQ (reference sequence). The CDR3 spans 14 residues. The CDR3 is CASSFGTSLDEQFF. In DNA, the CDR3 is TGTGCCAGCAGCTTCGGGACTAGTTTGGATGAGCAGTTCTTC.

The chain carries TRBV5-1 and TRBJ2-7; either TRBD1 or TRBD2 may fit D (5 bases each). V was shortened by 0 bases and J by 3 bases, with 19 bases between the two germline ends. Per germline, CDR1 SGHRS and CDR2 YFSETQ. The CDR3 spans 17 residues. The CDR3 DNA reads TGCGCCAGCAGCTTGGCCGGTTGGGGGTCTGGGAGCTACGAGCAGTACTTC. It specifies CASSLAGWGSGSYEQYF.

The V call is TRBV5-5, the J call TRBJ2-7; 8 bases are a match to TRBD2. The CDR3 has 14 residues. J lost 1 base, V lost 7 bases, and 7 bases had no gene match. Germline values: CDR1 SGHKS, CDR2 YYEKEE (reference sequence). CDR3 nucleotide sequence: TGTGCCAGCGGAACTAGCGGAGTTTCCTACGAGCAGTACTTC. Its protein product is CASGTSGVSYEQYF.

CDR3 protein: CASSYDRREQYF. CDR3 DNA: TGTGCCAGCAGTTATGATCGGAGAGAGCAGTACTTC. The rearrangement joins TRBV6-7 to TRBJ2-7; D is unresolved. TRBV6-7 is annotated as an ORF whose role is uncertain. V was cut by 3 bases and J by 7 bases, with 10 bases left in between. The CDR3 contains 12 residues.

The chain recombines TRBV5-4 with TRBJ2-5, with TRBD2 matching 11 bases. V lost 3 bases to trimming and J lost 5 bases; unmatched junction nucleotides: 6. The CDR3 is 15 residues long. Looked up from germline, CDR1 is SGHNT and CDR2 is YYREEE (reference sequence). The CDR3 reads CASSSLTSGDETQYF. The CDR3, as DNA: TGTGCCAGCAGCTCCCTGACTAGCGGGGATGAGACCCAGTACTTC.

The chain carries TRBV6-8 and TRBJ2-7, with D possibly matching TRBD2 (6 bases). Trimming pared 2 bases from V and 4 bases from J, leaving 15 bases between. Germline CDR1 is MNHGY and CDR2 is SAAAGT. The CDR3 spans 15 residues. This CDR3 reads CASSYRVKGGYEQYF. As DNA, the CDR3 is TGTGCCAGCAGTTACAGGGTCAAGGGAGGATACGAGCAGTACTTC.

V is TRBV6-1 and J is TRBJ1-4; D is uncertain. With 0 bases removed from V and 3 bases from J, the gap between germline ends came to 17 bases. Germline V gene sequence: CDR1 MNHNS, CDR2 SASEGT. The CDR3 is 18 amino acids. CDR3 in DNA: TGTGCCAGCAGTGAAGCGGTAGTTTGGGCCCAGCCTAATGAAAAACTGTTTTTT. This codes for CASSEAVVWAQPNEKLFF.

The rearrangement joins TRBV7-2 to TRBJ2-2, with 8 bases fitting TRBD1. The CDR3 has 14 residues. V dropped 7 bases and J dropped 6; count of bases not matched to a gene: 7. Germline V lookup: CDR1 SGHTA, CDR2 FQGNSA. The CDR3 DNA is TGTGCCAGCACCCAACAGGGGGGCTCCGGGGAGCTGTTTTTT. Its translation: CASTQQGGSGELFF.

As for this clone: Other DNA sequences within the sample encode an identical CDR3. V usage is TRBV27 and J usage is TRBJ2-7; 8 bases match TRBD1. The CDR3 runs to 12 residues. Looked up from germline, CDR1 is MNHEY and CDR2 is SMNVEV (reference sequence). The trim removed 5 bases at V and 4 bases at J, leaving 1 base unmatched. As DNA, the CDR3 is TGTGCCAGCAGTAACAGGGGGTACGAGCAGTACTTC. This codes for CASSNRGYEQYF.

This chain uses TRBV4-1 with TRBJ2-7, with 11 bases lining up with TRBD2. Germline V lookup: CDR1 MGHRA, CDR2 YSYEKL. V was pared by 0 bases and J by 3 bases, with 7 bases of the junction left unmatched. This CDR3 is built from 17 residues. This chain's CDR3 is CASSQDDWTSGFYEQYF. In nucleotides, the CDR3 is TGCGCCAGCAGCCAAGATGACTGGACTAGCGGGTTCTACGAGCAGTACTTC.